Each of the 27 T cell receptor beta chains below was sequenced from the same sample in a study of OX40 agonist ivuxolimab in advanced cancers. This table comes from immunoSEQ multiplex PCR, and its TCRdb copy is limited to in-frame clones, with some not included. The sample shows 77,000 or so clones, about nine tenths of them seen only once. The material sequenced was CD4+ or CD8+ T cells sorted from blood, taken in a trial of the OX40 agonist ivuxolimab. The receptors here all came from an adult with an advanced solid tumor such as melanoma, head and neck, liver or kidney cancer.

The rearrangement joins TRBV6-5 to TRBJ1-2; D is perhaps TRBD1 (6 bases). The CDR3 covers 13 residues. V was trimmed by 5 bases and J by 5 bases, leaving 12 bases between them. CDR1 and CDR2 from the germline V gene are MNHEY and SVGAGI. CDR3 amino acids: CASSDGQLYGYTF. Written as DNA, the CDR3 is TGTGCCAGCAGTGACGGACAGCTTTATGGCTACACCTTC.

This chain joins TRBV5-4 and TRBJ2-2, with 8 positions matching TRBD2. The CDR3 has 17 residues. Per germline, CDR1 SGHNT and CDR2 YYREEE (reference sequence). J lost 5 bases, V lost 4 bases, and 13 bases had no gene match. The CDR3 is CASSPQGSGIYTGELFF. The CDR3, as DNA: TGTGCCAGCAGCCCCCAGGGTAGCGGGATATATACCGGGGAGCTGTTTTTT.

The CDR3 loop reads CASSLTAYEQYF. The CDR3 coding sequence is TGTGCCAGCAGTTTAACCGCGTACGAGCAGTACTTC. The V gene is TRBV28, the J gene TRBJ2-7; D is undetermined. V lost 2 bases and J lost 4, with 6 bases in between. CDR3 length equals 12 residues. Germline CDR1 MDHEN, CDR2 SYDVKM.

The J gene is TRBJ2-7, the V gene TRBV15, with 13 positions matching TRBD2. The V gene end was trimmed by 0 bases and the J gene end by 6 bases; junction bases not matched to a gene: 2. The CDR3 loop spans 15 amino acids. CDR1 is LNHNV, CDR2 YYDKDF, per germline (reference sequence). The DNA for the CDR3 is TGTGCCACCAGCAGAGAACTAGCGGGAGGGGGCGAGCAGTACTTC. This encodes CATSRELAGGGEQYF.

The chain is built from TRBV7-3 and TRBJ2-3, with a possible D match to TRBD2 (6 bases). V was cut by 2 bases and J by 9 bases, with 15 bases left in between. The CDR3 is 14 amino acids. Germline V gene sequence: CDR1 SGHTA, CDR2 FQGTGA. In DNA, the CDR3 is TGTGCCAGCAGCTTAGCGGGGAGGCCCGGGACGCAGTATTTT. Translating gives CASSLAGRPGTQYF.

The V and J genes are TRBV11-2 and TRBJ1-2, with TRBD1 as a possible D gene (5 bases). The germline V gene has CDR1 SGHAT and CDR2 FQNNGV. V lost 0 bases to trimming and J lost 2 bases, with 10 bases between them. CDR3 length: 15 residues. As DNA, the CDR3 is TGTGCCAGCAGCTTAGAGTTAGGGGTCAACTATGGCTACACCTTC. Protein: CASSLELGVNYGYTF.

This clone was observed a few times. The gene calls are TRBV9 and TRBJ1-1; no clear D. The CDR3 is made up of 13 amino acids. Trimming pared 0 bases from V and 4 bases from J, leaving 7 bases between. Germline CDR1 reads SGDLS; CDR2 reads YYNGEE. The CDR3 spells CASSVGVGTEAFF. In nucleotides, the CDR3 is TGTGCCAGCAGCGTAGGGGTGGGCACTGAAGCTTTCTTT.

V is TRBV19 and J is TRBJ1-4, with 8 bases identical to TRBD1. CDR3 length: 14 amino acids. Losses at the gene ends were 5 bases for V and 8 bases for J; bases not matched to a gene: 7. Per germline, CDR1 LNHDA and CDR2 SQIVND (reference sequence). The CDR3 spells CASSARQGNEKLFF. CDR3 sequence (DNA): TGTGCCAGTAGTGCCCGACAGGGGAACGAAAAACTGTTTTTT.

The chain combines TRBV9 with TRBJ2-3; 12 positions match TRBD1. Trimming took 2 bases from V and 4 from J; bases not matched to a gene: 2. Germline assignment: CDR1 SGDLS and CDR2 YYNGEE. The CDR3 extends over 15 amino acids. The CDR3 here is CASSVGTGGPDTQYF. DNA for the CDR3: TGTGCCAGCAGCGTCGGGACAGGGGGCCCAGATACGCAGTATTTT.

The chain links TRBV6-1 to TRBJ1-1; 8 nucleotides agree with TRBD1. The junction had 1 base not matched to a gene; V was cut back by 6 bases and J by 1 base. Germline V gives CDR1 MNHNS, CDR2 SASEGT. The CDR3 covers 13 residues. The CDR3 reads CASSTGGNTEAFF. In DNA form, the CDR3 reads TGTGCCAGCAGCACAGGGGGGAACACTGAAGCTTTCTTT.

The CDR3 loop reads CASRTRGTSGRADTGELFF. For the CDR3, the DNA is TGTGCCAGCAGGACCCGCGGGACTAGCGGGAGGGCCGATACCGGGGAGCTGTTTTTT. The V and J genes are TRBV27 and TRBJ2-2; TRBD2 agrees at 16 bases. The CDR3 totals 19 residues. Germline lookup yields CDR1 MNHEY and CDR2 SMNVEV (reference sequence). The J segment lost 5 bases and the V segment lost 6 bases, leaving 12 bases of the junction unmatched.

The CDR3 loop reads CASKTSGRGISDTQYF. CDR3 sequence (DNA): TGTGCCAGCAAGACTAGCGGGAGGGGAATCTCAGATACGCAGTATTTT. The V call is TRBV2, the J call TRBJ2-3; 14 nucleotides match TRBD2. This CDR3 spans 16 amino acids. J gave up 4 bases and V 7 bases, and 7 bases lay outside the gene matches. Germline V gene sequence: CDR1 SNHLY, CDR2 FYNNEI. The full variable domain, completed using reference TRBV2 and TRBJ2-3, is EPEVTQTPSHQVTQMGQEVILRCVPISNHLYFYWYRQILGQKVEFLVSFYNNEISEKSEIFDDQFSVERPDGSNFTLKIRSTKLEDSAMYFCASKTSGRGISDTQYFGPGTRLTVL.

The rearrangement joins TRBV30 to TRBJ2-1, with D perhaps TRBD1 or TRBD2 (5 bases each). This CDR3 comprises 12 residues. Germline V lookup: CDR1 GTSNPN, CDR2 SVGIG (reference sequence). Trimming cost V 0 bases and J 9 bases, with 9 bases left between them. CDR3 bases: TGTGCCTGGAGTGTTGGGGGTCCTGAGCAGTTCTTC. It codes for CAWSVGGPEQFF.

This chain uses TRBV6-1 with TRBJ1-2, with D uncertain. V lost 4 bases and J lost 4, with 22 bases in between. Looked up from germline, CDR1 is MNHNS and CDR2 is SASEGT. This CDR3 is 17 amino acids long. The CDR3 nucleotides read TGTGCCAGCAGTGGCGCGGGCCGGCCTTTTACATCCTATGGCTACACCTTC. Translation gives CASSGAGRPFTSYGYTF.

J is TRBJ1-1 and V is TRBV6-1; TRBD1 aligns across 7 bases. The J segment lost 1 base and the V segment lost 10 bases, leaving 12 bases of the junction unmatched. The CDR3 loop spans 15 amino acids. Germline V lookup: CDR1 MNHNS, CDR2 SASEGT. CDR3: CATRFGQAKNTEAFF. The CDR3 DNA is TGTGCCACCCGATTTGGACAGGCCAAGAACACTGAAGCTTTCTTT.

The chain recombines TRBV6-5 with TRBJ1-5; D unclear. This CDR3 has 13 residues. Germline CDR1 and CDR2: MNHEY and SVGAGI. The ends were cut back, 4 bases at V and 4 bases at J, with 8 bases in the middle. The CDR3 loop is CASSSNGNQPQHF. In nucleotides, the CDR3 is TGTGCCAGCAGTTCCAATGGGAATCAGCCCCAGCATTTT.

The J gene is TRBJ2-5, the V gene TRBV7-9; 7 bases agree with TRBD1. The germline CDR1 and CDR2 sequences are SEHNR and FQNEAQ (reference sequence). V gave up 2 bases and J gave up 5 bases; unmatched junction bases: 8. This CDR3 comprises 15 residues. The CDR3 sequence: CASSLMTGRQETQYF. The CDR3, as DNA: TGTGCCAGCAGCTTAATGACAGGGCGACAGGAGACCCAGTACTTC.

The rearrangement joins TRBV27 to TRBJ2-7, with 7 bases aligning to TRBD2. CDR3 length equals 14 residues. Germline V CDR1 and CDR2: MNHEY, SMNVEV (reference sequence). After removal of 3 bases from V and 4 bases from J, the junction contained 6 bases not matched to a gene. The CDR3 loop reads CASSLGGTRYEQYF. CDR3 bases: TGTGCCAGCAGTTTGGGGGGGACCCGATACGAGCAGTACTTC.

This sequence joins TRBV5-4 and TRBJ2-5; possible D gene TRBD2, 5 bases. The CDR3 has 13 amino acids. V shed 0 bases and J shed 5 bases, with 8 bases lying between them. CDR1 is SGHNT, CDR2 YYREEE, per germline (reference sequence). The CDR3 is CASSLVSGETQYF. The CDR3 DNA sequence: TGTGCCAGCAGCTTGGTTTCGGGGGAGACCCAGTACTTC. Full variable domain (rest looked up from reference TRBV5-4 and TRBJ2-5): ETGVTQSPTHLIKTRGQQVTLRCSSQSGHNTVSWYQQALGQGPQFIFQYYREEENGRGNFPPRFSGLQFPNYSSELNVNALELDDSALYLCASSLVSGETQYFGPGTRLLVL.

CDR3 sequence reads: CASSLFLAGSSNEQFF. CDR3 nucleotide sequence: TGTGCCAGCAGCCTTTTTCTAGCGGGAAGTTCCAATGAGCAGTTCTTC. The V and J genes are TRBV4-2 and TRBJ2-1; 9 bases match TRBD2. The CDR3 length is 16 residues. The ends lost 4 bases at V and 6 bases at J; junction bases unmatched: 10. Per germline, CDR1 LGHNA and CDR2 YNFKEQ.

The V and J genes are TRBV7-9 and TRBJ1-4; D ambiguous. The CDR3 extends over 14 amino acids. V was shortened by 5 bases and J by 3 bases, with 10 bases between the two germline ends. The germline V gene has CDR1 SEHNR and CDR2 FQNEAQ (reference sequence). This chain's CDR3 is CASSVGRSNEKLFF. CDR3 bases: TGTGCCAGCAGCGTGGGCCGTTCTAATGAAAAACTGTTTTTT. Full variable domain (missing parts from reference TRBV7-9 and TRBJ1-4): DTGVSQNPRHKITKRGQNVTFRCDPISEHNRLYWYRQTLGQGPEFLTYFQNEAQLEKSRLLSDRFSAERPKGSFSTLEIQRTEQGDSAMYLCASSVGRSNEKLFFGSGTQLSVL.

Notes on this clone: Relative to the germline gene, one junction end is altered; a read error may explain this. This chain connects TRBV29-1 to TRBJ2-5; D perhaps matches TRBD1 (7 bases). CDR1 is SQVTM and CDR2 is ANQGSEA in the germline V gene. CDR3 length: 13 amino acids. This chain's CDR3 is CSVGGQLQEAQYF. The CDR3 DNA is TGCAGCGTCGGGGGACAGCTCCAAGAGGCCCAGTACTTC.

This sequence joins TRBV28 and TRBJ2-7; D call uncertain. CDR3 length: 15 amino acids. V lost 10 bases, J lost 0 bases, and 19 bases lay in between. The germline V gene encodes CDR1 MDHEN and CDR2 SYDVKM. The CDR3 reads CATRIPSTPSYEQYF. In nucleotides, the CDR3 is TGTGCCACTCGGATCCCCTCCACCCCCTCCTACGAGCAGTACTTC.

The chain recombines TRBV5-1 with TRBJ2-7, with 10 bases that match TRBD1. V lost 4 bases to trimming and J lost 3 bases; unmatched junction nucleotides: 7. This CDR3 contains 15 residues. Germline CDR1 and CDR2: SGHRS and YFSETQ. Here the CDR3 DNA reads TGCGCCAGCAGCCTCTCGGGACAGGGGTTCTACGAGCAGTACTTC. Translation gives CASSLSGQGFYEQYF.

As for this clone: One end of the junction varies from germline; a read error may be responsible. The DNA for the CDR3 is TGTGCCAGCAGGGCAAGAACCACCGGGGAGCTATTTTTT. Translation gives CASRARTTGELFF. J is TRBJ2-2 and V is TRBV6-5, with a weak D call TRBD2 (5 bases). Germline-derived CDR1 and CDR2 are MNHEY and SVGAGI. The CDR3 loop spans 13 amino acids.

The V call is TRBV4-3, the J call TRBJ2-3; 8 nucleotides match TRBD2. J gave up 8 bases and V 0 bases, and 10 bases lay outside the gene matches. This CDR3 comprises 16 residues. The germline CDR1 and CDR2 sequences are LGHNA and YSLEER. CDR3 protein: CASSQEPGGPRGTQYF. The CDR3 bases are TGCGCCAGCAGCCAAGAACCGGGAGGGCCGCGAGGTACGCAGTATTTT.

The chain is built from TRBV30 and TRBJ1-1, with no clear D. This CDR3 is built from 17 residues. V was trimmed by 3 bases and J by 5 bases, leaving 25 bases between them. The germline CDR1 and CDR2 sequences are GTSNPN and SVGIG (reference sequence). The CDR3 bases are TGTGCCTGGAGGGAGGTTGAGGGTCCTTCAACCCGGACTGAAGCTTTCTTT. This translates into CAWREVEGPSTRTEAFF. The full variable domain, with the rest looked up from reference TRBV30 and TRBJ1-1, is SQTIHQWPATLVQPVGSPLSLECTVEGTSNPNLYWYRQAAGRGLQLLFYSVGIGQISSEVPQNLSASRPQDRQFILSSKKLLLSDSGFYLCAWREVEGPSTRTEAFFGQGTRLTVV.